This TCR beta chain was documented in a study of T cell responses to AZD1222 COVID-19 vaccine. General study findings and limits: White British ancestry dominated among donors, who included more females, and clonal diversity was possibly underestimated. Distributed over spike, vaccine-associated CD4 TCRs predominated at 160-218 and 743-854.

The method was immunoSEQ multiplex PCR; TCRdb's version includes in-frame clones alone and lacks a portion of them. Of 85,000 to 100,000 clones listed, around nine tenths were seen once; the top ten hold approximately 5%. With regard to this clone: Its antigen is unknown.

CDR1 SGHRS and CDR2 YFSETQ come from the germline V gene. CDR3 length: 13 amino acids. Trimming shortened V by 4 bases and J by 1 base, and 9 bases separated the two germline ends. The chain has TRBV5-1 and TRBJ2-7; D tentatively fits TRBD1 or TRBD2 (7 bases each). The sample was peripheral blood, taken 28 days after the second AZD1222 dose. The TCR comes from an adult who received the AZD1222 COVID-19 vaccine. Here the CDR3 DNA reads TGCGCCAGCAGCCAGGGGGGGTCCTACGAGCAGTACTTC. Amino acid sequence: CASSQGGSYEQYF.